These 16 T cell receptor beta chains came from one sample sequenced in a study of memory CD4+ T cells and cytomegalovirus serostatus. Single viable CD3+CD4+CD8-CD45RO+ cells were sorted as the memory CD4+ T cells. The protocol was immunoSEQ multiplex PCR, while the TCRdb copy is restricted to in-frame clones and leaves out a portion. The repertoire holds about 64,000 clones, with around 77% as singletons. What was sequenced was memory CD4+ T cells from blood. Source of these receptors: an adult in good health and CMV-seronegative.

This chain joins TRBV7-3 and TRBJ2-7; 7 bases match TRBD2. Germline V gene data show CDR1 as SGHTA and CDR2 as FQGTGA. The CDR3 consists of 15 residues. The V gene end was trimmed by 5 bases and the J gene end by 3 bases; junction bases not matched to a gene: 10. The CDR3 DNA reads as TGTGCCAGCAGCCCATCGGGGGGAATGGTCTACGAGCAGTACTTC. Amino acids: CASSPSGGMVYEQYF. Variable domain in full (rest from reference TRBV7-3 and TRBJ2-7): GAGVSQTPSNKVTEKGKYVELRCDPISGHTALYWYRQSLGQGPEFLIYFQGTGAADDSGLPNDRFFAVRPEGSVSTLKIQRTERGDSAVYLCASSPSGGMVYEQYFGPGTRLTVT.

The J gene is TRBJ2-1, the V gene TRBV7-9; D is unclear. Germline V CDR1 and CDR2: SEHNR, FQNEAQ (reference sequence). V dropped 1 base and J dropped 1 base, with 2 bases sitting between them. The CDR3 has 13 residues. For the CDR3, the DNA is TGTGCCAGCAGCTTAGAATCCTACAATGAGCAGTTCTTC. Translating gives CASSLESYNEQFF.

The chain is built from TRBV11-3 and TRBJ2-2, with TRBD2 matching over 12 bases. The V segment lost 4 bases and the J segment 4 bases; nucleotides outside the gene matches: 1. This CDR3 is built from 15 residues. Per the germline V gene, CDR1 is SGHNT and CDR2 is YENEEA. The CDR3 bases are TGTGCCAGCAGCTCTAGCGGGAGGGCCACCGGGGAGCTGTTTTTT. Translation gives CASSSSGRATGELFF. Combining the CDR3 with reference TRBV11-3 and TRBJ2-2 gives the whole variable domain EAGVVQSPRYKIIEKKQPVAFWCNPISGHNTLYWYLQNLGQGPELLIRYENEEAVDDSQLPKDRFSAERLKGVDSTLKIQPAELGDSAVYLCASSSSGRATGELFFGEGSRLTVL.

This chain uses TRBV5-1 with TRBJ2-3; weak D call: TRBD2 (7 bases). Germline V gene data show CDR1 as SGHRS and CDR2 as YFSETQ. This CDR3 contains 16 residues. With 0 bases removed from V and 5 bases from J, the gap between germline ends came to 16 bases. The CDR3 nucleotides read TGCGCCAGCAGCTTGGGCCGGGGGGCGGGCGGAGATACGCAGTATTTT. Its translation is CASSLGRGAGGDTQYF.

This clone was found once. This chain connects TRBV29-1 to TRBJ2-7; no reliable D call. Germline V gene sequence: CDR1 SQVTM, CDR2 ANQGSEA. Trimming removed 5 bases from V and 4 bases from J, with 12 bases in between. This CDR3 spans 12 amino acids. CDR3: CSVRPDLYEQYF. CDR3 nucleotides: TGCAGCGTTCGACCCGATCTATACGAGCAGTACTTC.

The rearrangement uses TRBV28 and TRBJ1-2; D is uncertain. Trimming took 1 base from V and 4 from J, leaving 7 bases between them. The CDR3 sequence is 13 residues long. Germline CDR1 and CDR2: MDHEN and SYDVKM. CDR3 nucleotides: TGTGCCAGCAGTTTATCGCAGTCCTATGGCTACACCTTC. Protein product: CASSLSQSYGYTF.

This chain connects TRBV19 to TRBJ2-7, with a tentative D call TRBD2 (5 bases). The germline V gene encodes CDR1 LNHDA and CDR2 SQIVND (reference sequence). Trimming removed 3 bases at V and 1 base at J, with 10 bases between. The CDR3 spans 14 residues. The CDR3 loop reads CASSITRTSYEQYF. The CDR3, as DNA: TGTGCCAGTAGTATTACGAGGACTTCCTACGAGCAGTACTTC.

The chain has TRBV6-1 and TRBJ2-3; 8 bases line up with TRBD2. Trimming at V came to 4 bases and at J to 5 bases, leaving 11 bases not matched to a gene. Germline V lookup: CDR1 MNHNS, CDR2 SASEGT. This CDR3 is built from 16 residues. The CDR3 here is CASSVLAGGPGDTQYF. Here the CDR3 DNA reads TGTGCCAGCAGTGTACTCGCGGGGGGTCCGGGAGATACGCAGTATTTT.

The chain carries TRBV19 and TRBJ2-3; D ambiguous. V was pared by 4 bases and J by 4 bases, with 12 bases between. This CDR3 comprises 14 residues. Germline V gene data show CDR1 as LNHDA and CDR2 as SQIVND (reference sequence). CDR3 nucleotide sequence: TGTGCCAGTAGTACCCCAGGTGTCGCAGATACGCAGTATTTT. This gives the protein CASSTPGVADTQYF.

The chain combines TRBV6-1 with TRBJ2-5; either TRBD1 or TRBD2 may supply D (5 bases each). The CDR3 totals 15 residues. Per germline, CDR1 MNHNS and CDR2 SASEGT. The germline V and J ends were trimmed by 2 bases and 4 bases, with 14 bases remaining between them. This CDR3 is CASSEQVEGRETQYF. DNA for the CDR3: TGTGCCAGCAGTGAACAGGTCGAGGGGCGAGAGACCCAGTACTTC.

In its sample, this clone was seen a few times. The V call is TRBV19, the J call TRBJ2-5, with D perhaps assigned TRBD1 or TRBD2 (5 bases each). Germline CDR1 LNHDA, CDR2 SQIVND (reference sequence). The CDR3 runs to 14 residues. V gave up 6 bases and J gave up 4 bases, with 15 bases separating them. The CDR3 reads CASSPPGPLETQYF. As DNA, the CDR3 is TGTGCCAGTAGCCCACCGGGACCCCTAGAGACCCAGTACTTC. Drawing the rest from reference TRBV19 and TRBJ2-5, the complete variable domain is DGGITQSPKYLFRKEGQNVTLSCEQNLNHDAMYWYRQDPGQGLRLIYYSQIVNDFQKGDIAEGYSVSREKKESFPLTVTSAQKNPTAFYLCASSPPGPLETQYFGPGTRLLVL.

The chain joins TRBV7-9 to TRBJ1-6; D gene unclear. This CDR3 is built from 13 residues. Germline lookup yields CDR1 SEHNR and CDR2 FQNEAQ (reference sequence). Trimming pared 3 bases from V and 11 bases from J, leaving 11 bases between. CDR3 nucleotide sequence: TGTGCCAGCAGCTTCGATTCATATCCACCCCTCCACTTT. Protein sequence: CASSFDSYPPLHF.

In nucleotides, the CDR3 is TGTGCCAGGACTCTTAGGACAGGGGGTTCGAACACTGAAGCTTTCTTT. Its translation: CARTLRTGGSNTEAFF. The genes are TRBV19 and TRBJ1-1, with 10 bases matching TRBD1. This CDR3 region has 16 residues. CDR1 is LNHDA, CDR2 SQIVND, per germline (reference sequence). V dropped 9 bases and J dropped 1; count of bases not matched to a gene: 11. Looking up the rest from reference TRBV19 and TRBJ1-1 gives the full variable domain: DGGITQSPKYLFRKEGQNVTLSCEQNLNHDAMYWYRQDPGQGLRLIYYSQIVNDFQKGDIAEGYSVSREKKESFPLTVTSAQKNPTAFYLCARTLRTGGSNTEAFFGQGTRLTVV.

The chain has TRBV5-1 and TRBJ2-3; 11 positions match TRBD2. V was pared by 3 bases and J by 4 bases, with 4 bases of the junction left unmatched. The CDR3 extends over 15 amino acids. The germline gives CDR1 SGHRS, CDR2 YFSETQ. The CDR3 loop reads CASSSQTSGADTQYF. Written as DNA, the CDR3 is TGCGCCAGCAGCTCACAGACTAGCGGGGCAGATACGCAGTATTTT.

The chain employs TRBV19 and TRBJ2-5, with 7 bases fitting TRBD1. CDR3 length: 13 amino acids. The germline CDR1 and CDR2 sequences are LNHDA and SQIVND (reference sequence). The ends lost 6 bases at V and 1 base at J; junction bases unmatched: 2. CDR3 loop: CASRGQPQETQYF. Here the CDR3 DNA reads TGTGCCAGTAGGGGACAGCCCCAAGAGACCCAGTACTTC.

The DNA of the CDR3 is TGTGCCAGCAGCCCCGGCAATGAGCAGTTCTTC. It is translated as CASSPGNEQFF. J is TRBJ2-1 and V is TRBV7-9; D unresolved. From germline, CDR1 is SEHNR and CDR2 FQNEAQ (reference sequence). The V gene lost 5 bases and the J gene lost 6 bases, with 5 bases spanning the gap. The CDR3 is 11 residues long.